Reported below is one T cell receptor (beta chain). Its specificity is not known. This record belongs to a study of shared clonotypes between healthy human individuals. Assay used: immunoSEQ multiplex PCR; TCRdb lists only in-frame clones, some missing. The sample includes about 520,000 clones, 70% to 85% seen only once; the top ten take about 12%. Germline V gene sequence: CDR1 LNHNV, CDR2 YYDKDF (reference sequence). Between the trimmed V and J ends, which lost 0 bases and 8 bases, there was a span of 16 bases. CDR3 length: 15 amino acids. The study's findings and limits: Tissues were not sampled, only blood, and their repertoires likely differ.

The chain recombines TRBV15 with TRBJ1-1; D possibly corresponds to TRBD1 (6 bases). The sample taken for sequencing was PBMCs. The source of this sequence is a woman in her forties in good health. Some clones in this sample may be carry-over from other donors' samples. The CDR3 protein is CATSRDNVRGAEAFF. The CDR3 region has the DNA TGTGCCACCAGCAGAGATAACGTACGGGGGGCGGAAGCTTTCTTT.